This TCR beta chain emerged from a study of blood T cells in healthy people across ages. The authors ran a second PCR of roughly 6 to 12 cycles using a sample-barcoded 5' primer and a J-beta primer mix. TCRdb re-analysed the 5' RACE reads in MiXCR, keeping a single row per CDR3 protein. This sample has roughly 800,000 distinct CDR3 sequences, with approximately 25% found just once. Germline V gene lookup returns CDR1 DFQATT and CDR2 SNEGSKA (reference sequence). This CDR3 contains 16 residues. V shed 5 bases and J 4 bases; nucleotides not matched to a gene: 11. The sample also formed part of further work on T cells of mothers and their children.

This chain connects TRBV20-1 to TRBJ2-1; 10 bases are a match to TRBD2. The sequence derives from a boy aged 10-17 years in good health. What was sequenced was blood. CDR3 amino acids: CSAYNPATSGYNEQFF. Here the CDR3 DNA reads TGCAGTGCTTACAACCCGGCGACTAGCGGGTACAATGAGCAGTTCTTC.